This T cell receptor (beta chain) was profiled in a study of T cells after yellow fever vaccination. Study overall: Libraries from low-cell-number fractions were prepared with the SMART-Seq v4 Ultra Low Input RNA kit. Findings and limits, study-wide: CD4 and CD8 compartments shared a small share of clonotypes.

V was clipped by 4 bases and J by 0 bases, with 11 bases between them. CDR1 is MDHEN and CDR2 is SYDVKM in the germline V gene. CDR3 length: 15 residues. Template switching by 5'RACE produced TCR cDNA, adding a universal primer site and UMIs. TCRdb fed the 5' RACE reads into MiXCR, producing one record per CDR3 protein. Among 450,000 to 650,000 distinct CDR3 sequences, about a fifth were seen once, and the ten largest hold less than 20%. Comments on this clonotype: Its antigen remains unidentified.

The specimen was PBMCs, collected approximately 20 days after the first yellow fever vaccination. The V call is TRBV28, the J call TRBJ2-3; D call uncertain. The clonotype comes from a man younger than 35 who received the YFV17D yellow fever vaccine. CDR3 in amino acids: CASSSPTSSTDTQYF. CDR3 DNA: TGTGCCAGCAGTTCGCCTACCTCTAGCACAGATACGCAGTATTTT.